Each of the 18 T cell receptor beta chains below was sequenced from the same sample in a study of blood T cell repertoires in COVID-19 (TCRdb year 2020). The library was prepared using the immunoSEQ multiplex PCR assay. Held by TCRdb, this immuneACCESS table contains in-frame sequences only and omits some clones. Under half of the omission traces to an unresolved V gene where checked; the cause of the rest is unknown. In this sample the table shows about 99,000 clones, less than 90% of which occur a single time. The ten largest account for roughly 1.9% of the sample. Sequencing was carried out using peripheral blood. The source of these receptors is a man between 65 and 79 years old with active or convalescent COVID-19.

This clone was detected only a few times. The V call is TRBV6-6, the J call TRBJ1-2; the D gene is possibly TRBD1 (5 bases). V lost 0 bases, J lost 7 bases, and 6 bases lay in between. This CDR3 is 12 amino acids long. Germline CDR1 MNHNY, CDR2 SVGAGI (reference sequence). The CDR3 nucleotides are TGTGCCAGCAGTTACTCAGGGGTTGGCTACACCTTC. Residues: CASSYSGVGYTF.

V is TRBV11-2 and J is TRBJ1-6; a weak D match, TRBD1 (6 bases). V was pared by 3 bases and J by 10 bases, with 13 bases between. CDR3 length: 14 amino acids. Germline lookup yields CDR1 SGHAT and CDR2 FQNNGV. CDR3 nucleotides: TGTGCCAGCAGCTTCACAGGGAACCCCTCACCCCTCCACTTT. Residues: CASSFTGNPSPLHF.

This chain links TRBV5-1 with TRBJ2-7; tentatively, D is TRBD2 (5 bases). The germline V gene has CDR1 SGHRS and CDR2 YFSETQ. The CDR3 spans 19 residues. V gave up 0 bases and J gave up 0 bases, with 22 bases separating them. CDR3 in amino acids: CASSLDREFLSQSSYEQYF. The CDR3 nucleotides are TGCGCCAGCAGCTTGGATAGGGAGTTTTTATCCCAAAGCTCCTACGAGCAGTACTTC.

The chain recombines TRBV30 with TRBJ1-1; D is perhaps TRBD1 (6 bases). Germline CDR1 is GTSNPN and CDR2 is SVGIG (reference sequence). The CDR3 runs to 13 residues. V was pared by 6 bases and J by 2 bases, with 13 bases between. CDR3 bases: TGTGCCTGCCGCCGGGACACTAACACTGAAGCTTTCTTT. Protein product: CACRRDTNTEAFF.

V gene TRBV5-1 combines with J gene TRBJ1-6; D unresolved. Trimming left V 0 bases short and J 5 bases short, with 6 bases between. The CDR3 is made up of 14 amino acids. In germline, CDR1 is SGHRS, CDR2 YFSETQ. The CDR3 reads CASSLAQNNSPLHF. CDR3 nucleotide sequence: TGCGCCAGCAGCTTGGCACAGAATAATTCACCCCTCCACTTT.

This clone was detected ten times or more. The chain uses TRBV6-5 and TRBJ1-2; 7 bases line up with TRBD1. The CDR3 is 14 residues long. Germline trimming cut 6 bases from V and 6 bases from J; bases unmatched to any gene: 10. The germline V gene has CDR1 MNHEY and CDR2 SVGAGI. DNA of the CDR3: TGTGCCAGCAGACAAACAGGGGAGAGGAATGGCTACACCTTC. This encodes CASRQTGERNGYTF.

The rearrangement uses TRBV9 and TRBJ1-1; a possible D gene is TRBD1 (5 bases). CDR1 and CDR2 (germline): SGDLS, YYNGEE. The germline V and J ends were trimmed by 4 bases and 2 bases, with 15 bases remaining between them. The CDR3 length is 15 residues. The CDR3: CASSLAPQGNTEAFF. The CDR3 DNA is TGTGCCAGCAGCCTCGCGCCTCAGGGAAACACTGAAGCTTTCTTT.

This clone was detected only once. The chain is built from TRBV30 and TRBJ1-5, with D unresolved. V shed 2 bases and J shed 4 bases, with 9 bases lying between them. Germline CDR1 is GTSNPN and CDR2 is SVGIG (reference sequence). The CDR3 sequence is 13 residues long. The CDR3 loop reads CAWSTIANQPQHF. DNA of the CDR3: TGTGCCTGGAGTACTATAGCGAATCAGCCCCAGCATTTT.

V and J are TRBV7-8 and TRBJ1-4; 7 nucleotides match TRBD1. V shed 1 base, J shed 4 bases, and the junction held 6 bases outside the gene matches. The germline V gene encodes CDR1 SGHVS and CDR2 FQNEAQ. This CDR3 comprises 16 residues. The CDR3 region is CASSLDLTGNNEKLFF. CDR3 coding DNA: TGTGCCAGCAGCTTAGACTTGACAGGGAATAATGAAAAACTGTTTTTT. Together with reference TRBV7-8 and TRBJ1-4, the CDR3 gives the full variable domain: GAGVSQSPRYKVAKRGQDVALRCDPISGHVSLFWYQQALGQGPEFLTYFQNEAQLDKSGLPSDRFFAERPEGSVSTLKIQRTQQEDSAVYLCASSLDLTGNNEKLFFGSGTQLSVL.

The chain joins TRBV25-1 to TRBJ2-1, with a weak D call TRBD2 (6 bases). Germline values: CDR1 MGHDK, CDR2 SYGVNS. The length of the CDR3 is 15 residues. The V end lost 4 bases, the J end lost 7 bases, and 17 bases lay between the germline ends. Here the CDR3 DNA reads TGTGCCAGCAGTGCCTCGGGGGTTAAAGAAAATGAGCAGTTCTTC. This sequence encodes CASSASGVKENEQFF.

This chain connects TRBV9 to TRBJ2-1, with a weak D call TRBD2 (5 bases). V shed 6 bases and J shed 0 bases, with 16 bases lying between them. CDR1 and CDR2 from the germline V gene are SGDLS and YYNGEE. The CDR3 sequence is 16 residues long. CDR3 residues: CASTPGVGGSYNEQFF. CDR3 nucleotide sequence: TGTGCCAGCACCCCCGGCGTAGGAGGCTCCTACAATGAGCAGTTCTTC.

The V gene is TRBV5-6, the J gene TRBJ2-1, with 8 bases identical to TRBD2. CDR1 is SGHDT, CDR2 YYEEEE, per germline. V was pared by 4 bases and J by 3 bases, with 6 bases of the junction left unmatched. This CDR3 has 15 residues. CDR3 sequence (DNA): TGTGCCAGCAGCATCCGGGAGGGATACTACAATGAGCAGTTCTTC. It encodes CASSIREGYYNEQFF.

This sequence joins TRBV18 and TRBJ2-5; TRBD2 matches 13 bases. CDR3 length: 17 amino acids. Germline loops: CDR1 KGHSH, CDR2 LQKENI. The trim removed 3 bases at V and 0 bases at J, leaving 4 bases unmatched. CDR3 nucleotide sequence: TGTGCCAGCTCACCGACTAGCGGGGGGAACTACCAAGAGACCCAGTACTTC. Translated: CASSPTSGGNYQETQYF.

The chain couples TRBV5-1 to TRBJ2-3; 8 bases are shared with TRBD1. V lost 0 bases to trimming and J lost 8 bases; unmatched junction nucleotides: 5. The CDR3 has 14 amino acids. Germline V gives CDR1 SGHRS, CDR2 YFSETQ. The CDR3: CASSLDAGQGTQYF. The CDR3 DNA sequence: TGCGCCAGCAGCTTGGATGCAGGACAGGGTACGCAGTATTTT. The full variable domain, with the rest looked up from reference TRBV5-1 and TRBJ2-3, is KAGVTQTPRYLIKTRGQQVTLSCSPISGHRSVSWYQQTPGQGLQFLFEYFSETQRNKGNFPGRFSGRQFSNSRSEMNVSTLELGDSALYLCASSLDAGQGTQYFGPGTRLTVL.

The chain employs TRBV6-5 and TRBJ1-1, with a tentative D call TRBD1 (6 bases). The CDR3 spans 14 residues. Between the trimmed V and J ends, which lost 7 bases and 1 base, there was a span of 13 bases. Germline lookup yields CDR1 MNHEY and CDR2 SVGAGI. The CDR3, as DNA: TGTGCCAGCAAGCAAGGGGACAAGAACACTGAAGCTTTCTTT. It specifies CASKQGDKNTEAFF.

The chain has TRBV5-6 and TRBJ1-3; possibly TRBD1 for D (5 bases). Germline V gives CDR1 SGHDT, CDR2 YYEEEE. The CDR3 runs 15 residues. V shed 0 bases and J shed 2 bases, with 9 bases lying between them. The CDR3 region is CASSLGPGAGNTIYF. The CDR3 bases are TGTGCCAGCAGCTTGGGTCCGGGGGCTGGAAACACCATATATTTT.

V and J are TRBV4-1 and TRBJ2-5; D is perhaps TRBD1 (5 bases). This CDR3 is built from 15 residues. V shed 0 bases and J shed 5 bases, with 13 bases lying between them. CDR1 is MGHRA and CDR2 is YSYEKL in the germline V gene. The CDR3: CASSQDGAGLETQYF. The CDR3 DNA reads as TGCGCCAGCAGCCAAGATGGGGCAGGGTTGGAGACCCAGTACTTC.

The rearrangement joins TRBV12-3 or TRBV12-4 to TRBJ1-5; D is unclear. Trimming took 5 bases from V and 4 from J, leaving 6 bases between them. This CDR3 region has 12 residues. The CDR3 DNA reads TGTGCCAGCAGTATCGGGAATCAGCCCCAGCATTTT. Protein sequence: CASSIGNQPQHF.